Following are 15 T cell receptor beta chains from one sample sequenced in a study of shared clonotypes between healthy human individuals (dated by TCRdb to 2020 to 2022). Library method: the immunoSEQ multiplex PCR assay. Sourced from immuneACCESS, this table was stored by TCRdb with only in-frame sequences that have V and J called. A share of the clones is absent; for the studies checked, an unresolved V gene accounts for under half, and the remainder has no known explanation. This sample lists about 2.3 million clones; approximately 95% were detected once. The ten largest clones represent 0.39% of the sample. What was sequenced was naive CD4+ T cells from PBMCs. The cell subset or site label, as the study defines it: CD45RA+ positively selected. Source of these receptors: a man younger than 35 in good health. Some clones in this sample may be carry-over from other donors' samples.

V is TRBV14 and J is TRBJ2-3; no definite D call. The CDR3 extends over 12 amino acids. Trimming pared 1 base from V and 5 bases from J, leaving 4 bases between. Germline V CDR1 and CDR2: SGHDN, FVKESK. The CDR3 loop reads CASSQGGDTQYF. CDR3 DNA sequence: TGTGCCAGCAGCCAAGGGGGAGATACGCAGTATTTT.

The chain employs TRBV5-1 and TRBJ2-3; a weak D match, TRBD1 (6 bases). V was trimmed by 4 bases and J by 4 bases, leaving 19 bases between them. The CDR3 is made up of 16 amino acids. Germline assignment: CDR1 SGHRS and CDR2 YFSETQ. CDR3 amino acids: CASSPKDSGSADTQYF. DNA of the CDR3: TGCGCCAGCAGCCCCAAGGACAGTGGCAGTGCAGATACGCAGTATTTT. Full variable domain (outside the CDR3, taken from reference TRBV5-1 and TRBJ2-3): KAGVTQTPRYLIKTRGQQVTLSCSPISGHRSVSWYQQTPGQGLQFLFEYFSETQRNKGNFPGRFSGRQFSNSRSEMNVSTLELGDSALYLCASSPKDSGSADTQYFGPGTRLTVL.

V gene TRBV19 combines with J gene TRBJ1-2; D remains unclear. Germline values: CDR1 LNHDA, CDR2 SQIVND (reference sequence). The CDR3 is made up of 13 amino acids. Trimming shortened V by 7 bases and J by 2 bases, and 11 bases separated the two germline ends. CDR3 in amino acids: CASTEQSNYGYTF. For the CDR3, the DNA is TGTGCCAGTACCGAGCAGTCCAACTATGGCTACACCTTC. The full variable domain, rest sourced from reference TRBV19 and TRBJ1-2, is DGGITQSPKYLFRKEGQNVTLSCEQNLNHDAMYWYRQDPGQGLRLIYYSQIVNDFQKGDIAEGYSVSREKKESFPLTVTSAQKNPTAFYLCASTEQSNYGYTFGSGTRLTVV.

This clone was seen only once. The CDR3 is CASSVDPTEGREQFF. CDR3 coding DNA: TGTGCCAGCAGCGTCGACCCAACAGAGGGCAGAGAGCAGTTCTTC. The chain carries TRBV9 and TRBJ2-1; D is possibly TRBD2 (5 bases). Germline loops: CDR1 SGDLS, CDR2 YYNGEE. The CDR3 consists of 15 residues. V shed 2 bases and J shed 10 bases, with 19 bases lying between them.

To note about this clone: The sample has other DNA sequences that encode this CDR3 too. The chain joins TRBV5-8 to TRBJ1-5, with D uncertain. The CDR3 sequence is 11 residues long. The germline V and J ends were trimmed by 0 bases and 5 bases, with 0 bases remaining between them. Germline-derived CDR1 and CDR2 are SGHTS and YDEGEE. The chain's CDR3 is CASSLDQPQHF. The CDR3 DNA sequence: TGTGCCAGCAGCTTGGATCAGCCCCAGCATTTT.

The chain combines TRBV15 with TRBJ2-2, with a weak D call TRBD1 (5 bases). The CDR3 has 13 amino acids. In germline, CDR1 is LNHNV, CDR2 YYDKDF (reference sequence). V shed 7 bases and J shed 4 bases, with 10 bases lying between them. The CDR3 spells CATKDTSTGELFF. In DNA form, the CDR3 reads TGTGCCACCAAGGACACATCCACCGGGGAGCTGTTTTTT.

The chain carries TRBV6-1 and TRBJ1-3; D remains ambiguous. CDR1 and CDR2 (germline): MNHNS, SASEGT. V was cut by 7 bases and J by 2 bases, with 12 bases left in between. This CDR3 is 14 amino acids long. The CDR3: CASISGFAGNTIYF. The CDR3 bases are TGTGCCAGCATCTCGGGCTTCGCTGGAAACACCATATATTTT.

The chain recombines TRBV5-1 with TRBJ2-1; 8 nucleotides line up with TRBD1. After removal of 1 base from V and 4 bases from J, the junction contained 7 bases not matched to a gene. In germline, CDR1 is SGHRS, CDR2 YFSETQ. The CDR3 length is 16 residues. In nucleotides, the CDR3 is TGCGCCAGCAGCTTGCAACCGACAGGGGTATACAATGAGCAGTTCTTC. Its translation: CASSLQPTGVYNEQFF. Looking up the rest from reference TRBV5-1 and TRBJ2-1 gives the full variable domain: KAGVTQTPRYLIKTRGQQVTLSCSPISGHRSVSWYQQTPGQGLQFLFEYFSETQRNKGNFPGRFSGRQFSNSRSEMNVSTLELGDSALYLCASSLQPTGVYNEQFFGPGTRLTVL.

DNA of the CDR3: TGTGCCAGCTCACCACCAGGACTAGCGAGTAGGGAGCAGTACTTC. It codes for CASSPPGLASREQYF. The chain has TRBV18 and TRBJ2-7, with 9 bases identical to TRBD2. Germline trimming cut 0 bases from V and 7 bases from J; bases unmatched to any gene: 7. The CDR3 has 15 residues. Germline CDR1 reads KGHSH; CDR2 reads LQKENI.

The chain joins TRBV29-1 to TRBJ2-3, with D perhaps matching TRBD2 (5 bases). The CDR3 runs to 13 residues. Germline CDR1 is SQVTM and CDR2 is ANQGSEA. Trimming took 7 bases from V and 6 from J, leaving 17 bases between them. The CDR3 spells CSGAGEAWDTQYF. The DNA for the CDR3 is TGCAGCGGGGCGGGCGAGGCGTGGGATACGCAGTATTTT.

The chain carries TRBV5-1 and TRBJ2-7; perhaps TRBD1 as D (6 bases). V gave up 2 bases and J gave up 2 bases, with 11 bases separating them. CDR1 SGHRS and CDR2 YFSETQ come from the germline V gene. The CDR3 totals 14 residues. The CDR3 region has the DNA TGCGCCAGCAGCTTCCGGGACATCCCCTACGAGCAGTACTTC. Protein: CASSFRDIPYEQYF.

J is TRBJ2-3 and V is TRBV2; D gene ambiguous. This CDR3 contains 14 residues. Trimming took 7 bases from V and 0 from J, leaving 11 bases between them. CDR1 is SNHLY, CDR2 FYNNEI, per germline. The CDR3 loop reads CASKTYSSTDTQYF. Here the CDR3 DNA reads TGTGCCAGCAAAACCTACTCTAGCACAGATACGCAGTATTTT.

V is TRBV5-4 and J is TRBJ1-4; TRBD1 matches at 7 bases. Germline V CDR1 and CDR2: SGHNT, YYREEE (reference sequence). This CDR3 is 16 amino acids long. Germline trimming cut 3 bases from V and 5 bases from J; bases unmatched to any gene: 10. The CDR3 loop reads CASSSTYRDSNEKLFF. The CDR3 DNA follows: TGTGCCAGCAGCTCTACTTACCGGGACAGCAATGAAAAACTGTTTTTT.

The chain joins TRBV25-1 to TRBJ2-7, with a tentative D call TRBD2 (5 bases). Germline CDR1 MGHDK, CDR2 SYGVNS. Trimming left V 5 bases short and J 6 bases short, with 23 bases between. The CDR3 totals 16 residues. The CDR3 DNA sequence: TGTGCCAGCAGTCCCACAGCCGGGGTAATAGGCCTCGAGCAGTACTTC. This gives the protein CASSPTAGVIGLEQYF.

The chain is built from TRBV19 and TRBJ1-2; TRBD1 is a possible D gene (5 bases). The CDR3 extends over 15 amino acids. Trimming removed 6 bases at V and 7 bases at J, with 21 bases between. Germline-derived CDR1 and CDR2 are LNHDA and SQIVND (reference sequence). The CDR3 nucleotides read TGTGCCAGTAGACCCTTCGTGTCGCGGGGACCTGGCTACACCTTC. It yields the protein CASRPFVSRGPGYTF.